The 28 T cell receptor beta chains below come from one sample, sequenced in a study of post-analysis software for immune sequencing data. Regarding the study as a whole: Comparison of patients with controls showed 4 to 6 TRBV segments more frequent in patients, TRBV5-6, TRBV5-1 and TRBV20-1 among them.

These receptors are not linked to any known antigen. The library was made from cDNA and included unique molecular identifiers. Each CDR3 protein is one row after TCRdb ran MiXCR on the PCR reads. The table shows 250,000 to 300,000 distinct CDR3 sequences, with 36% occurring only once. Sequenced: blood. These receptors all stem from a girl aged 10 to 17 with multiple sclerosis.

This clonotype was counted ten times or more. The J gene is TRBJ2-1, the V gene TRBV7-2; 8 nucleotides agree with TRBD2. The ends lost 5 bases at V and 2 bases at J; junction bases unmatched: 2. This CDR3 is 14 amino acids long. The germline V gene has CDR1 SGHTA and CDR2 FQGNSA. Here the CDR3 DNA reads TGTGCCAGCAGCCGTAGCGGGACCTACAATGAGCAGTTCTTC. Translated, it gives CASSRSGTYNEQFF. The full variable domain, completed using reference TRBV7-2 and TRBJ2-1, is GAGVSQSPSNKVTEKGKDVELRCDPISGHTALYWYRQSLGQGLEFLIYFQGNSAPDKSGLPSDRFSAERTGGSVSTLTIQRTQQEDSAVYLCASSRSGTYNEQFFGPGTRLTVL.

V is TRBV7-2 and J is TRBJ2-4, with TRBD2 matching over 8 bases. This CDR3 spans 15 amino acids. V dropped 3 bases and J dropped 1; count of bases not matched to a gene: 2. The germline CDR1 and CDR2 sequences are SGHTA and FQGNSA. The CDR3, as DNA: TGTGCCAGCAGCTTCACGGGGGGGGCCAAAAACATTCAGTACTTC. As protein: CASSFTGGAKNIQYF.

About this clonotype itself: At one of its ends the junction is not consistent with the germline gene, which may arise from a read error. V and J are TRBV20-1 and TRBJ1-2, with D possibly TRBD1 on 6 matching bases. Germline CDR1 is DFQATT and CDR2 is SNEGSKA (reference sequence). The CDR3 covers 12 residues. CDR3 nucleotide sequence: TGCAGGGCTAGAGGGGGGGCTAATGGCTACACCTTC. It yields the protein CRARGGANGYTF.

This clonotype was detected only once. The chain uses TRBV7-9 and TRBJ2-1, with 10 bases aligning to TRBD2. V lost 11 bases and J lost 0; bases outside the gene matches: 16. Germline-derived CDR1 and CDR2 are SEHNR and FQNEAQ (reference sequence). The CDR3 runs to 18 residues. CDR3 sequence: CADSLPLAGRSSYNEQFF. The CDR3 region has the DNA TGTGCCGACAGCTTACCACTAGCGGGGCGTAGCTCCTACAATGAGCAGTTCTTC.

This clonotype was recorded at least ten times. This chain joins TRBV5-1 and TRBJ2-6; maybe TRBD2 (6 bases). CDR1 and CDR2 (germline): SGHRS, YFSETQ. The CDR3 has 14 residues. With 2 bases removed from V and 8 bases from J, the gap between germline ends came to 11 bases. The CDR3 spells CASSLTAGTNVLTF. The CDR3 DNA reads as TGCGCCAGCAGCTTAACGGCGGGGACCAACGTCCTGACTTTC.

The rearrangement uses TRBV7-3 and TRBJ2-3; unclear D gene. Looked up from germline, CDR1 is SGHTA and CDR2 is FQGTGA. CDR3 length: 16 amino acids. The V and J ends lost 2 bases and 0 bases respectively, with 12 bases between them. CDR3 loop: CASSLGRYTSTDTQYF. The CDR3 DNA sequence: TGTGCCAGCAGCTTAGGACGGTATACTAGCACAGATACGCAGTATTTT.

The chain recombines TRBV5-1 with TRBJ1-1; 7 nucleotides match TRBD1. CDR3 length equals 13 residues. The V gene's germline CDR1 is SGHRS and CDR2 YFSETQ. Trimming took 4 bases from V and 5 from J; bases not matched to a gene: 5. The CDR3 DNA reads as TGCGCCAGCAGCGTTGTCAGGGGGACTGAAGCTTTCTTT. It is translated as CASSVVRGTEAFF.

The chain carries TRBV5-1 and TRBJ1-2, with 8 bases matching TRBD1. There are 17 residues in the CDR3. CDR1 SGHRS and CDR2 YFSETQ come from the germline V gene. The J segment lost 7 bases and the V segment lost 4 bases, leaving 18 bases of the junction unmatched. Here the CDR3 DNA reads TGCGCCAGCAGCGGGGACAGGAACCATCCCAGACGTGGTGGCTACACCTTC. Translation gives CASSGDRNHPRRGGYTF.

Ten or more counts support this clonotype. V gene TRBV28 combines with J gene TRBJ2-7; D remains ambiguous. The CDR3 runs 12 residues. CDR1 is MDHEN, CDR2 SYDVKM, per germline. The V end lost 3 bases, the J end lost 7 bases, and 10 bases lay between the germline ends. Here the CDR3 DNA reads TGTGCCAGCAGTTTTCCGGGTCTGGAGCAGTACTTC. Encoded protein: CASSFPGLEQYF.

This clonotype was detected many times. The gene calls are TRBV6-5 and TRBJ1-1; D might be TRBD1 (6 bases). This CDR3 is built from 14 residues. Looked up from germline, CDR1 is MNHEY and CDR2 is SVGAGI. The V and J ends lost 7 bases and 0 bases respectively, with 12 bases between them. The CDR3 reads CASKQGLMNTEAFF. Written as DNA, the CDR3 is TGTGCCAGCAAGCAGGGGCTCATGAACACTGAAGCTTTCTTT.

In regard to this clonotype: This may arise from a read error, as a much more abundant clone is one base away. This chain links TRBV20-1 with TRBJ1-6; 7 bases are a match to TRBD1. The germline V gene encodes CDR1 DFQATT and CDR2 SNEGSKA (reference sequence). The CDR3 totals 13 residues. The CDR3 DNA reads as TGCAGTGCTGGCCATGGCGAGGGGGCACCCCCCCACTTT. It specifies CSAGHGEGAPPHF.

At least ten counts were recorded for this clonotype. The chain links TRBV29-1 to TRBJ1-2; tentatively, D is TRBD1 (5 bases). Germline values: CDR1 SQVTM, CDR2 ANQGSEA. This CDR3 is 13 amino acids long. Between the trimmed V and J ends, which lost 4 bases and 5 bases, there was a span of 14 bases. CDR3: CSVVWQGEYGYTF. CDR3 sequence (DNA): TGCAGCGTTGTTTGGCAGGGTGAATATGGCTACACCTTC. Filled out from reference TRBV29-1 and TRBJ1-2, the complete variable domain reads SAVISQKPSRDICQRGTSLTIQCQVDSQVTMMFWYRQQPGQSLTLIATANQGSEATYESGFVIDKFPISRPNLTFSTLTVSNMSPEDSSIYLCSVVWQGEYGYTFGSGTRLTVV.

This chain links TRBV12-5 with TRBJ2-2, with D tentatively TRBD2 (6 bases). The V gene lost 5 bases and the J gene lost 0 bases, with 7 bases spanning the gap. This CDR3 spans 14 amino acids. CDR1 and CDR2 (germline): LGHNT, FRNRAP. The CDR3 sequence: CASGSGSNTGELFF. CDR3 coding DNA: TGTGCTAGTGGTAGCGGGTCGAACACCGGGGAGCTGTTTTTT.

This clonotype was picked up many times. CDR3 residues: CASRLGQANSPLHF. The CDR3 DNA reads TGTGCCAGCCGCCTCGGACAGGCAAATTCACCCCTCCACTTT. This chain links TRBV11-2 with TRBJ1-6; 7 bases fit TRBD1. The CDR3 has 14 residues. The J segment lost 7 bases and the V segment lost 8 bases, leaving 8 bases of the junction unmatched. CDR1 SGHAT and CDR2 FQNNGV come from the germline V gene.

Ten or more counts support this clonotype. The chain has TRBV12-3 or TRBV12-4 and TRBJ2-1; maybe TRBD2 (6 bases). The V and J ends lost 8 bases and 5 bases respectively, with 10 bases between them. CDR3 length: 12 amino acids. Here the CDR3 reads CASRRGDNEQFF. Here the CDR3 DNA reads TGTGCCAGCCGGAGGGGAGACAATGAGCAGTTCTTC.

This clonotype was recorded at least ten times. V usage is TRBV18 and J usage is TRBJ2-7; 8 nucleotides match TRBD2. Germline V gene data show CDR1 as KGHSH and CDR2 as LQKENI. After removal of 3 bases from V and 5 bases from J, the junction contained 9 bases not matched to a gene. The CDR3 sequence is 15 residues long. CDR3 sequence (DNA): TGTGCCAGCTCACCGGGACTAGGGGAGGTGGACGAGCAGTACTTC. Translated, it gives CASSPGLGEVDEQYF.

Concerning this clonotype: A junction boundary mismatches the germline segment, possibly from a read error. This chain links TRBV12-3 or TRBV12-4 with TRBJ2-1; D uncertain. This CDR3 region has 11 residues. CDR3 in DNA: TGTGCCAACAGTTTGACCCATGAGCAGTTCTTC. As protein: CANSLTHEQFF.

For the CDR3, the DNA is TGTGCCAGCAGGGCCGGGAGGGGGAATGAGCAGTACTTC. Encoded protein: CASRAGRGNEQYF. This chain links TRBV12-3 or TRBV12-4 with TRBJ2-4, with 8 bases aligning to TRBD2. After removal of 6 bases from V and 13 bases from J, the junction contained 11 bases not matched to a gene. The CDR3 has 13 residues.

This clonotype has a count of ten or more. This sequence joins TRBV7-6 and TRBJ2-3; tentative D call: TRBD2 (5 bases). The CDR3 length is 16 residues. V lost 1 base and J lost 0, with 11 bases in between. CDR1 is SGHVS and CDR2 is FNYEAQ in the germline V gene. The CDR3 nucleotides read TGTGCCAGCAGCTTAGGGGCGGAGGTTAGCACAGATACGCAGTATTTT. Amino acid sequence: CASSLGAEVSTDTQYF.

The CDR3 region has the DNA TGCAGTGCTAGAGAGGTAGCGAGGAGCAGACTCTTCAATGAGCAGTTCTTC. Its translation is CSAREVARSRLFNEQFF. V gene TRBV20-1 combines with J gene TRBJ2-1; tentative D call: TRBD2 (5 bases). The V gene's germline CDR1 is DFQATT and CDR2 SNEGSKA (reference sequence). V was cut by 0 bases and J by 6 bases, with 21 bases left in between. This CDR3 has 17 amino acids.

This clonotype has more than one count but fewer than ten. V and J are TRBV9 and TRBJ2-2; D is undetermined. The germline gives CDR1 SGDLS, CDR2 YYNGEE. The CDR3 loop spans 15 amino acids. Deletions cut 0 bases from V and 8 bases from J, with 14 bases between. CDR3 in DNA: TGTGCCAGCAGCGTAGGGGCGCTCATTCAGGGGGAGCTGTTTTTT. This codes for CASSVGALIQGELFF. Combining the CDR3 with reference TRBV9 and TRBJ2-2 gives the whole variable domain DSGVTQTPKHLITATGQRVTLRCSPRSGDLSVYWYQQSLDQGLQFLIQYYNGEERAKGNILERFSAQQFPDLHSELNLSSLELGDSALYFCASSVGALIQGELFFGEGSRLTVL.

In the case of this clonotype: A much more abundant neighbour one base away suggests this may be a read error. The V and J genes are TRBV5-1 and TRBJ1-2, with D perhaps TRBD1 (5 bases). The CDR3 contains 14 residues. Germline CDR1 SGHRS, CDR2 YFSETQ. Trimming shortened V by 6 bases and J by 10 bases, and 22 bases separated the two germline ends. The CDR3 is CASIDGGTNIDYTF. CDR3 DNA: TGCGCCAGCATCGACGGGGGGACCAATATCGACTACACCTTC.

V is TRBV7-3 and J is TRBJ2-3; the D is unclear. Trimming left V 5 bases short and J 2 bases short, with 11 bases between. Germline V gives CDR1 SGHTA, CDR2 FQGTGA. This CDR3 has 14 residues. The CDR3 DNA is TGTGCCAGCAGCCTCCCCCGTATCACAGATACGCAGTATTTT. Its translation is CASSLPRITDTQYF.

This clonotype showed up just a few times. The V call is TRBV14, the J call TRBJ1-1; 8 nucleotides align to TRBD1. From germline, CDR1 is SGHDN and CDR2 FVKESK. Trimming at V came to 5 bases and at J to 2 bases, leaving 13 bases not matched to a gene. The CDR3 runs 17 residues. The CDR3 nucleotides read TGTGCCAGCAGCATAAGTTATCTGGGACAGGACAACACTGAAGCTTTCTTT. It encodes CASSISYLGQDNTEAFF.

The chain carries TRBV14 and TRBJ2-3; maybe TRBD2 (6 bases). With 0 bases removed from V and 1 base from J, the gap between germline ends came to 11 bases. This CDR3 is 16 amino acids long. Germline V gene sequence: CDR1 SGHDN, CDR2 FVKESK. The CDR3, as DNA: TGTGCCAGCAGCCAAGAACGGAGGGCCCGCACAGATACGCAGTATTTT. Translated: CASSQERRARTDTQYF.

The chain uses TRBV2 and TRBJ2-4, with 10 bases aligning to TRBD1. The DNA matches TRBJ2-7 better at its end, which makes the J call doubtful. Germline V gives CDR1 SNHLY, CDR2 FYNNEI. This CDR3 region has 15 residues. CDR3 nucleotides: TGTGCCAGCAGCCAAGGGACAGGGGAGACTTACGAGCAGTACTTC. The encoded protein is CASSQGTGETYEQYF.

The V call is TRBV5-1, the J call TRBJ2-7; 7 bases are shared with TRBD2. V shed 0 bases, J shed 0 bases, and the junction held 3 bases outside the gene matches. CDR1 SGHRS and CDR2 YFSETQ come from the germline V gene. The CDR3 consists of 15 residues. The CDR3 region is CASSLGRESSYEQYF. The CDR3 DNA sequence: TGCGCCAGCAGCTTGGGGCGGGAGTCCTCCTACGAGCAGTACTTC. Full variable domain (rest looked up from reference TRBV5-1 and TRBJ2-7): KAGVTQTPRYLIKTRGQQVTLSCSPISGHRSVSWYQQTPGQGLQFLFEYFSETQRNKGNFPGRFSGRQFSNSRSEMNVSTLELGDSALYLCASSLGRESSYEQYFGPGTRLTVT.

The V gene is TRBV20-1, the J gene TRBJ2-7, with 12 bases fitting TRBD2. Germline lookup yields CDR1 DFQATT and CDR2 SNEGSKA (reference sequence). The CDR3 has 15 amino acids. V gave up 0 bases and J gave up 5 bases; unmatched junction bases: 5. This CDR3 reads CSARDWTSGANEQYF. DNA of the CDR3: TGCAGTGCTAGAGATTGGACTAGCGGGGCAAACGAGCAGTACTTC.